Each of the 23 T cell receptor beta chains below was sequenced from the same sample in a study of breast tumors, draining lymph nodes, adjacent tissues. TCRdb reanalysed the multiplex PCR reads using MiXCR and keeps one entry per CDR3 protein. The sample has approximately 22,000 distinct CDR3 sequences, roughly 60% seen once. What was sequenced was tumor-adjacent breast tissue. Receptors were obtained from a female donor with breast cancer. Some clones in this sample may be carry-over from other donors' samples.

Comment on this clonotype: The junction departs from germline at one end; a sequencing error may be responsible. The chain combines TRBV2 with TRBJ2-5; D gene ambiguous. The V gene's germline CDR1 is SNHLY and CDR2 FYNNEI. This CDR3 region has 16 residues. The CDR3: CASSEDFVRPFETQYF. Written as DNA, the CDR3 is TGTGCCAGCAGCGAAGACTTCGTTCGTCCTTTCGAGACCCAGTACTTC.

Ten or more counts support this clonotype. The V call is TRBV9, the J call TRBJ2-2; possible D gene TRBD1, 5 bases. The CDR3 consists of 14 residues. V was clipped by 3 bases and J by 8 bases, with 14 bases between them. Germline lookup yields CDR1 SGDLS and CDR2 YYNGEE. CDR3: CASSADSSAGELFF. The DNA of the CDR3 is TGTGCCAGCAGCGCAGACAGCTCCGCGGGGGAGCTGTTTTTT.

The chain joins TRBV2 to TRBJ1-4; 9 bases are a match to TRBD1. The V segment lost 11 bases and the J segment 10 bases; nucleotides outside the gene matches: 14. The CDR3 length is 14 residues. Germline CDR1 and CDR2: SNHLY and FYNNEI. The CDR3 DNA reads TGTGCCTCAAACCCGGACAGGGGATTTGGAAAACTGTTTTTT. It yields the protein CASNPDRGFGKLFF.

The chain uses TRBV2 and TRBJ1-2; D is ambiguous. Trimming pared 8 bases from V and 6 bases from J, leaving 16 bases between. This CDR3 is built from 13 residues. The germline CDR1 and CDR2 sequences are SNHLY and FYNNEI. The CDR3 coding sequence is TGTGCCAGCTGCGGTTGGATATGCGATGGCTACACCTTC. Protein sequence: CASCGWICDGYTF.

The chain is built from TRBV9 and TRBJ1-2; 9 bases fit TRBD1. Germline assignment: CDR1 SGDLS and CDR2 YYNGEE. The CDR3 spans 14 residues. The V and J ends lost 4 bases and 3 bases, in that order; junction bases with no gene match: 4. CDR3 amino acids: CASSQRTGDYGYTF. CDR3 bases: TGTGCCAGCAGCCAACGGACAGGGGACTATGGCTACACCTTC. Drawing the rest from reference TRBV9 and TRBJ1-2, the complete variable domain is DSGVTQTPKHLITATGQRVTLRCSPRSGDLSVYWYQQSLDQGLQFLIQYYNGEERAKGNILERFSAQQFPDLHSELNLSSLELGDSALYFCASSQRTGDYGYTFGSGTRLTVV.

The chain employs TRBV29-1 and TRBJ2-7, with D possibly being TRBD1 (5 bases). The CDR3 consists of 14 residues. Trimming left V 4 bases short and J 5 bases short, with 18 bases between. Looked up from germline, CDR1 is SQVTM and CDR2 is ANQGSEA. The CDR3 DNA reads as TGCAGCGTTGTTTACTACTTAGGGGAAAACGAGCAGTACTTC. Its translation is CSVVYYLGENEQYF.

The V and J genes are TRBV30 and TRBJ2-2; D call uncertain. Looked up from germline, CDR1 is GTSNPN and CDR2 is SVGIG (reference sequence). CDR3 length: 11 residues. V lost 1 base to trimming and J lost 6 bases, with 3 bases between them. CDR3 DNA: TGTGCCTGGAGTGCGCCCGGGGAGCTGTTTTTT. Its protein product is CAWSAPGELFF.

Concerning this clonotype itself: Without the conserved terminal phenylalanine or tryptophan, this CDR3 likely stems from a read error. This sequence joins TRBV20-1 and TRBJ2-1; 11 positions match TRBD2. Germline loops: CDR1 DFQATT, CDR2 SNEGSKA (reference sequence). The CDR3 is 15 residues long. The junction had 7 bases not matched to a gene; V was cut back by 4 bases and J by 5 bases. This CDR3 is CSAKTGTSGHNEQFL. The CDR3 DNA reads TGCAGTGCTAAAACCGGGACTAGCGGCCACAATGAGCAGTTCCTC.

The V call is TRBV7-9, the J call TRBJ1-2; a weak D match, TRBD1 (5 bases). Per germline, CDR1 SEHNR and CDR2 FQNEAQ (reference sequence). This CDR3 contains 14 residues. Deletions cut 7 bases from V and 1 base from J, with 13 bases between. The CDR3 DNA follows: TGTGCCAGCAACTCATTAGACAGTAACTATGGCTACACCTTC. Translated, it gives CASNSLDSNYGYTF.

The chain couples TRBV7-2 to TRBJ2-1; possibly TRBD2 for D (5 bases). Trimming shortened V by 2 bases and J by 4 bases, and 15 bases separated the two germline ends. Looked up from germline, CDR1 is SGHTA and CDR2 is FQGNSA. The CDR3 is 16 amino acids. CDR3 sequence reads: CASSLSWRAAYNEQFF. CDR3 nucleotide sequence: TGTGCCAGCAGCTTAAGTTGGCGGGCGGCTTACAATGAGCAGTTCTTC.

The rearrangement uses TRBV15 and TRBJ1-5; 9 bases agree with TRBD1. J lost 6 bases, V lost 1 base, and 1 base had no gene match. Germline CDR1 is LNHNV and CDR2 is YYDKDF (reference sequence). This CDR3 region has 14 residues. DNA for the CDR3: TGTGCCACCAGCAGAGGACAGGGGGTTCAGCCCCAGCATTTT. It yields the protein CATSRGQGVQPQHF.

The CDR3 nucleotides read TGTGCCACCAGTGATTCGGGGGGAGCGAACACCATATATTTT. Protein sequence: CATSDSGGANTIYF. V and J are TRBV24-1 and TRBJ1-3; possible D gene TRBD1, 5 bases. The germline V gene encodes CDR1 KGHDR and CDR2 SFDVKD. V was clipped by 2 bases and J by 7 bases, with 11 bases between them. The CDR3 has 14 residues.

The chain joins TRBV27 to TRBJ1-1; D might be TRBD1 (5 bases). This CDR3 contains 15 residues. Per germline, CDR1 MNHEY and CDR2 SMNVEV (reference sequence). Trimming removed 6 bases from V and 1 base from J, with 15 bases in between. CDR3 sequence (DNA): TGTGCCAGCAGCCACCTGGCGGGGGGGAACACTGAAGCTTTCTTT. Translated: CASSHLAGGNTEAFF.

This clonotype occurred many times. The chain uses TRBV12-1 and TRBJ2-1. TRBV12-1 is classified as a pseudogene. The CDR3 covers 14 residues. CDR3 nucleotide sequence: TGTGCCAGCAGCTTTACTAGCTCCTACAATGAGCAGTTCTTC. Encoded protein: CASSFTSSYNEQFF.

The gene calls are TRBV20-1 and TRBJ2-5, with D hard to call. The CDR3 extends over 15 amino acids. V lost 3 bases, J lost 4 bases, and 18 bases lay in between. CDR1 and CDR2 (germline): DFQATT, SNEGSKA (reference sequence). The CDR3 protein is CSASRLTPFGETQYF. CDR3 sequence (DNA): TGCAGTGCTAGTCGGCTAACCCCGTTTGGAGAGACCCAGTACTTC.

This clonotype was seen at least ten times. The V call is TRBV3-1, the J call TRBJ2-5; the D is unclear. The V gene lost 1 base and the J gene lost 3 bases, with 9 bases spanning the gap. The CDR3 runs 14 residues. The germline V gene has CDR1 LGHDT and CDR2 YNNKEL (reference sequence). CDR3 bases: TGTGCCAGCAGCCAAGTTGAAGGGAAAGAGACCCAGTACTTC. It is translated as CASSQVEGKETQYF.

This clonotype is deemed medium-sized. The chain employs TRBV29-1 and TRBJ2-7; D ambiguous. Germline V CDR1 and CDR2: SQVTM, ANQGSEA. The germline V and J ends were trimmed by 4 bases and 5 bases, with 12 bases remaining between them. The length of the CDR3 is 12 residues. CDR3 region: CSVGASGHEQYF. The CDR3 DNA follows: TGCAGCGTTGGGGCCTCAGGCCACGAGCAGTACTTC.

This clonotype was observed many times. Mismatch with germline at one junction end may stem from a read error. This rearrangement joins TRBV6-2 or TRBV6-3 to TRBJ1-5; unclear D gene. The CDR3 extends over 14 amino acids. Germline CDR1 reads MNHEY; CDR2 reads SVGEGT. CDR3 in amino acids: CASSHSGPQDPQHF. In DNA, the CDR3 is TGTGCCAGCAGTCACTCCGGACCCCAGGATCCCCAGCATTTT.

The gene calls are TRBV5-6 and TRBJ2-5, with 15 bases aligning to TRBD2. CDR1 is SGHDT, CDR2 YYEEEE, per germline. V lost 3 bases, J lost 5 bases, and 5 bases stayed unmatched. The CDR3 runs 16 residues. This CDR3 is CASSSGLAGGRETQYF. CDR3 DNA sequence: TGTGCCAGCAGCTCTGGACTAGCGGGGGGGCGTGAGACCCAGTACTTC.

The rearrangement links TRBV3-1 to TRBJ1-3, with TRBD1 matching 7 bases. Per germline, CDR1 LGHDT and CDR2 YNNKEL (reference sequence). The CDR3 sequence is 15 residues long. The V segment lost 4 bases and the J segment 1 base; nucleotides outside the gene matches: 4. Here the CDR3 reads CASSPGTASGNTIYF. CDR3 bases: TGTGCCAGCAGCCCCGGGACAGCTTCTGGAAACACCATATATTTT.

This clonotype was seen ten or more times. The chain is built from TRBV27 and TRBJ1-3; D is unresolved. V shed 0 bases and J shed 3 bases, with 6 bases lying between them. The CDR3 consists of 14 residues. Looked up from germline, CDR1 is MNHEY and CDR2 is SMNVEV (reference sequence). The chain's CDR3 is CASSLSGHGNTIYF. The CDR3 nucleotides are TGTGCCAGCAGTTTATCAGGGCATGGAAACACCATATATTTT.

V gene TRBV20-1 combines with J gene TRBJ1-2; D is ambiguous. The V gene lost 6 bases and the J gene lost 4 bases, with 15 bases spanning the gap. This CDR3 contains 13 residues. Germline loops: CDR1 DFQATT, CDR2 SNEGSKA (reference sequence). CDR3 DNA: TGCAGTGCCAGCAACCCGTCTTCCTATGGCTACACCTTC. It codes for CSASNPSSYGYTF.

V is TRBV20-1 and J is TRBJ2-7; 7 bases line up with TRBD2. CDR3 length: 15 residues. The J segment lost 1 base and the V segment lost 1 base, leaving 7 bases of the junction unmatched. From germline, CDR1 is DFQATT and CDR2 SNEGSKA (reference sequence). The CDR3 region has the DNA TGCAGTGCTAGAGGGAAAGCGGGAAGGTCCTACGAGCAGTACTTC. This codes for CSARGKAGRSYEQYF.